This TCR beta chain was documented in a study of metastatic and nonmetastatic thyroid tumors. Overall study context: Blood and tumor or nodule tissue repertoires from malignant and benign thyroid patients were compared.

This clone was observed many times. What it recognizes is unknown. Thyroid surgery had not been preceded by any treatment in any patient. Whole-study findings and limits: Significantly higher TCR beta diversity was reportedly seen in malignant thyroid tumors than benign nodules, in blood and tumor.

Germline values: CDR1 SNHLY, CDR2 FYNNEI. Trimming at V came to 4 bases and at J to 0 bases, leaving 3 bases not matched to a gene. The CDR3 runs 15 residues. Authors' processing steps: Built for papillary thyroid cancer, a distant-metastasis classifier drew on CDR3 differences across clinicopathological groups. With MiXCR, TCRdb reprocessed the PCR reads. The V and J calls follow TCRdb's processing rather than the paper's. This table has approximately 20,000 clones, around a third appearing once. This chain uses TRBV2 with TRBJ2-7; 10 bases agree with TRBD2. Source material: adjacent normal tissue. The clonotype originates from a female donor with papillary thyroid cancer or a benign thyroid nodule (not recorded which). Some clones in this sample may be carry-over from other donors' samples. CDR3 region: CASSGTSGNSYEQYF. The CDR3 coding sequence is TGTGCCAGCAGTGGAACTAGCGGGAACTCCTACGAGCAGTACTTC.